This is a list of T cell receptor beta chains from one sample in a study of a mutant IDH1 vaccine in newly diagnosed glioma. The data were produced by immunoSEQ multiplex PCR, yet TCRdb's version contains in-frame clones alone and is incomplete. The table has 84,000 or so clones, over 75% seen once. Their specific antigens are unknown. This material consisted of PBMCs, taken from a glioma patient whose treatment included an IDH1 peptide vaccine. The receptor set was obtained from a man aged 35 to 55 with glioma. Both conserved end residues are part of each CDR3. Fields, in order: J gene, CDR3 length, D gene, V gene, clone size, CDR3 DNA, CDR3 protein. D genes are given only for firm matches. Clone sizes are given selectively: once, few, many, or a class where the clone is expanded.

TRBJ2-7,15,TRBD1,TRBV5-5,.,TGTGCCAGCAGCTTGGAGGGGACAGGGTACGGCGAGCAGTACTTC,CASSLEGTGYGEQYF
TRBJ2-7,14,.,TRBV7-2,.,TGTGCCAGCAGCCTAGGGGGGGATGGCTACGAGCAGTACTTC,CASSLGGDGYEQYF
TRBJ2-5,14,.,TRBV28,.,TGTGCCAGCAGTTTGCCCGGACGGCAAGAGACCCAGTACTTC,CASSLPGRQETQYF
TRBJ2-7,12,TRBD2,TRBV6-6,.,TGTGCCAGCAGTTACCATAGCGGGGAGCAGTACTTC,CASSYHSGEQYF
TRBJ1-5,13,TRBD1,TRBV11-2,.,TGTGCCAGCAGCCTGACAGGGGATCAGCCCCAGCATTTT,CASSLTGDQPQHF
TRBJ2-7,15,.,TRBV30,.,TGTGCCTGGAGTGTGGTTATGAAGGGAACGGGCGAGCAGTACTTC,CAWSVVMKGTGEQYF
TRBJ1-2,15,TRBD1,TRBV7-9,.,TGTGCCAGCAGTCGCGACAGGGGCTTCGTCTATGGCTACACCTTC,CASSRDRGFVYGYTF
TRBJ2-7,17,TRBD1,TRBV12-5,.,TGTGCTAGTGGTTTGGGGACAGGGAGCCGCAGTGTGTACGAGCAGTACTTC,CASGLGTGSRSVYEQYF
TRBJ2-7,15,.,TRBV2,.,TGTGCCAGCAGTGAGCAGACACTGAGCTCCTACGAGCAGTACTTC,CASSEQTLSSYEQYF
TRBJ2-3,17,.,TRBV28,.,TGTGCCAGCAGTCTATTAACAACAGGGACGTACACAGATACGCAGTATTTT,CASSLLTTGTYTDTQYF
TRBJ1-6,14,.,TRBV11-2,.,TGTGCCAGCAGCCGGACGGAGGTGGGATCACCCCTCCACTTT,CASSRTEVGSPLHF
TRBJ2-1,16,TRBD2,TRBV28,.,TGTGCCAGCAGTTTACTCCTAGCGGGAGTTTACAATGAGCAGTTCTTC,CASSLLLAGVYNEQFF
TRBJ2-7,15,.,TRBV2,.,TGTGCCAGCAGTGAAAGACGGACGCTGTCCTACGAGCAGTACTTC,CASSERRTLSYEQYF
TRBJ2-7,15,.,TRBV21-1,.,TGTGCCAGCAGCAACGGACAGGGGACCTACTACGAGCAGTACTTC,CASSNGQGTYYEQYF
TRBJ2-2,14,TRBD1,TRBV2,.,TGTGCCAGCAGTCGGGACAGAAACACCGGGGAGCTGTTTTTT,CASSRDRNTGELFF
TRBJ1-2,14,.,TRBV7-2,.,TGTGCCAGCAGCAACGGGCCCAGGGTCTATGGCTACACCTTC,CASSNGPRVYGYTF
TRBJ1-5,15,.,TRBV6-1,.,TGTGCCAGCAGTGAAGTAGAACAGGGAAGGGAGCCCCAGCATTTT,CASSEVEQGREPQHF
TRBJ1-2,14,TRBD1,TRBV9,.,TGTGCCAGCAGCCAGGAGCAGGGGGCAGGTGGCTACACCTTC,CASSQEQGAGGYTF
TRBJ1-2,14,TRBD1,TRBV30,.,TGTGCCTGGAGTGGACAGGGGGCCAACTATGGCTACACCTTC,CAWSGQGANYGYTF
TRBJ2-1,15,TRBD2,TRBV9,.,TGTGCCAGCAGCGTAGACGGCGGGAGGGGCAATGAGCAGTTCTTC,CASSVDGGRGNEQFF
TRBJ2-7,16,.,TRBV4-3,once,TGCGCCAGCAGCCAAGTGGTGGGCCCTAGCTCCTACGAGCAGTACTTC,CASSQVVGPSSYEQYF
TRBJ2-3,13,.,TRBV11-2,.,TGTGCCAGCAGCCAGACCGGGGTCGGTACGCAGTATTTT,CASSQTGVGTQYF
TRBJ2-1,12,.,TRBV27,.,TGTGCCAGCAGTTTCGGGAACAATGAGCAGTTCTTC,CASSFGNNEQFF
TRBJ2-3,17,TRBD2,TRBV4-3,.,TGCGCCAGCATGGCGGCGGGAGGGCCCTCACGGACAGATACGCAGTATTTT,CASMAAGGPSRTDTQYF
TRBJ1-2,16,TRBD1,TRBV4-2,.,TGTGCCAGCAGCCAATGGGAAAACAGGGGGAGCTATGGCTACACCTTC,CASSQWENRGSYGYTF
TRBJ1-3,15,.,TRBV6-5,.,TGTGCCAGCAGTTACCAGGGGACCTCTGGAAACACCATATATTTT,CASSYQGTSGNTIYF
TRBJ1-5,13,.,TRBV10-1,many,TGCGCCAGCAGTGGGCAGCCGGGTCAGCCCCAGCATTTT,CASSGQPGQPQHF
TRBJ2-2,16,TRBD2,TRBV28,.,TGTGCCAGCCGCCTCGGGGTAGCGGGACCCACCGGGGAGCTGTTTTTT,CASRLGVAGPTGELFF
TRBJ1-1,13,.,TRBV29-1,.,TGCAGCGTTAATATTGGGGGATACATTGAAGCTTTCTTT,CSVNIGGYIEAFF
TRBJ2-3,16,TRBD2,TRBV6-6,once,TGTGCCAGCAGGGATAGCGGGGGCCCACGGGCAGATACGCAGTATTTT,CASRDSGGPRADTQYF
TRBJ2-5,16,TRBD1,TRBV7-7,.,TGTGCTAGCAGCTTGACAGGGGGCAGGTACCAAGAGACCCAGTACTTC,CASSLTGGRYQETQYF
TRBJ2-5,13,.,TRBV4-1,.,TGCGCCAGCAGCCAAGATTGGGAAGAGACCCAGTACTTC,CASSQDWEETQYF
TRBJ2-3,16,.,TRBV5-4,.,TGTGCCAGCAGCTTGGGGCCGGGGGCCACCGCAGATACGCAGTATTTT,CASSLGPGATADTQYF
TRBJ2-3,16,TRBD2,TRBV4-2,few,TGTGCCAGCAGCCAAGGACTAGCGGGGAACACAGATACGCAGTATTTT,CASSQGLAGNTDTQYF
TRBJ2-1,13,TRBD1,TRBV29-1,few,TGCAGCGTTGAAGGACAGGGGTACAATGAGCAGTTCTTC,CSVEGQGYNEQFF